This T cell receptor (beta chain) was retrieved from a study of blood T cell repertoires in COVID-19. Study background: Specimens from acute and convalescent COVID-19 originated in the United States, Italy and Spain. The cDNA or gDNA used as material had been derived from T cells, B-cell-depleted T cells, or PBMCs.

Per the original data handling: The assay estimated nucleated cells by amplifying reference gene primers. Profiling relied on immunoSEQ multiplex PCR, and the TCRdb table lists in-frame clones only, not all of them. V and J calls and clone size are given by that table; D and trimming were obtained from the DNA. The top ten clones hold around 40% of a sample with around 160,000 clones, about 85% of them seen once. V dropped 6 bases and J dropped 6 bases, with 12 bases sitting between them. The CDR3 length is 13 residues. Germline assignment: CDR1 MNHEY and CDR2 SMNVEV (reference sequence). This receptor was identified in a human donor in a cohort sampled during active COVID-19. The genes are TRBV27 and TRBJ1-5; possible D gene TRBD1, 6 bases. Sequencing was done on a sample of peripheral blood. The DNA for the CDR3 is TGTGCCAGCAGGGACAGCTCCAGTCAGCCCCAGCATTTT. This gives the protein CASRDSSSQPQHF.